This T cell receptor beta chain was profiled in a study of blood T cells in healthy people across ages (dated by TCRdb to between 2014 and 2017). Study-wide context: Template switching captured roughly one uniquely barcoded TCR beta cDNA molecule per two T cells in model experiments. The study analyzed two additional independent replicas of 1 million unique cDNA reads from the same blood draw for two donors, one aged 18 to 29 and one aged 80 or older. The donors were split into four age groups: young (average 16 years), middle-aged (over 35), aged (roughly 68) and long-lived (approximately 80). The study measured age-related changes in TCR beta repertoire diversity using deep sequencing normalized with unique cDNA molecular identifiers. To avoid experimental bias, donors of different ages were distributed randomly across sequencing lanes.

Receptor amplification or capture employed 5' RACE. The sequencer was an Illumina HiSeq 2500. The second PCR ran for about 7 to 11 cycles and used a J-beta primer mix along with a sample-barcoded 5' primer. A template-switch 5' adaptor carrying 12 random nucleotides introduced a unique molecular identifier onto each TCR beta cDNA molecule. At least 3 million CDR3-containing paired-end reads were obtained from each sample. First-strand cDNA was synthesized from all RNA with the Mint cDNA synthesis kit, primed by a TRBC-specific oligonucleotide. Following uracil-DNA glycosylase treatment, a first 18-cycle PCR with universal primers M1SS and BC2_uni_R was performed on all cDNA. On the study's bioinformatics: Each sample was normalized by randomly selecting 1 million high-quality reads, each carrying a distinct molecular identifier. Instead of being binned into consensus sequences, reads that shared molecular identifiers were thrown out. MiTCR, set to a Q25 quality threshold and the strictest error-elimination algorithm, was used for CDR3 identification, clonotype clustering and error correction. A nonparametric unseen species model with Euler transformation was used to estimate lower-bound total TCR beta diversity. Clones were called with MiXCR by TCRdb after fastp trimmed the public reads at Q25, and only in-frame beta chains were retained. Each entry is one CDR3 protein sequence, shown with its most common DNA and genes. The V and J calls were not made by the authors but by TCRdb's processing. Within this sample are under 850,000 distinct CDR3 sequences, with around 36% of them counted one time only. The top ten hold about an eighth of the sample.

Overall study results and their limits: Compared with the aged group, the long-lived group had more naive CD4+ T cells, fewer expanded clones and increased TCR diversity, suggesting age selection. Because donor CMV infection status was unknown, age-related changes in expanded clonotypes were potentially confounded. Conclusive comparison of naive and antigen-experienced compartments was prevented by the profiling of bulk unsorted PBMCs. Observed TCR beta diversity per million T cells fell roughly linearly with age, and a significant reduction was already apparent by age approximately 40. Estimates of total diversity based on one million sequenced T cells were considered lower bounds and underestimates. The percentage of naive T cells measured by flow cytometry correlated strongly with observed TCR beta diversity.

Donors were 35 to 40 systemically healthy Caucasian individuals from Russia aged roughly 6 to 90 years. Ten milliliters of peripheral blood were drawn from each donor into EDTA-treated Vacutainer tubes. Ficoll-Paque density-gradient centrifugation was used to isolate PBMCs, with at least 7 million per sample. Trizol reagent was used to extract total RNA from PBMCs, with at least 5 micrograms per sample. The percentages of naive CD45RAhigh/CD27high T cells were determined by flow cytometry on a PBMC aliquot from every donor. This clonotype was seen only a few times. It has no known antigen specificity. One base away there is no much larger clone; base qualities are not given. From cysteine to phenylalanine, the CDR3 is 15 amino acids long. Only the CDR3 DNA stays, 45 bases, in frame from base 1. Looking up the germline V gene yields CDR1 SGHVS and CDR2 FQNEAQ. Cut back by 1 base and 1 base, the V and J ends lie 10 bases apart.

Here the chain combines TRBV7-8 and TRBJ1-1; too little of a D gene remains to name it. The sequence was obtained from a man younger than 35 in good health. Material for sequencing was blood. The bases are TGTGCCAGCAGCTTAGGTCGGGGTGAGAACACTGAAGCTTTCTTT. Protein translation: CASSLGRGENTEAFF.